This TCR beta chain was documented in a study of T-cell memory formation after mild COVID-19. In the study overall: Among the donors, TCR clusters were largely specific to each donor.

With regard to this clonotype: Antigen: not known.

Deletions cut 7 bases from V and 3 bases from J, with 13 bases between. The CDR3 runs 13 residues. In germline, CDR1 is SGDLS, CDR2 YYNGEE. Using its own MiXCR run on the 5' RACE reads, TCRdb lists one record per CDR3 protein. The repertoire consists of 80,000 to 130,000 distinct CDR3 sequences, with approximately 12% occurring once and the leading ten covering roughly two fifths. Study-wide results and limits: Some clones that responded were present in memory (sampled pre-infection), which suggests cross-reactive memory joined. Contracting clones, day 15 to 85, had balanced CD4/CD8, and later expanders favored CD4+.

Sequences were obtained from PBMCs or a T cell subset sorted from them (not recorded which). V is TRBV9 and J is TRBJ1-2, with D hard to call. This TCR came from a man aged 18-30 years who had mild COVID-19 (a few samples of this study predate the infection). Cell type and time point are not known. This CDR3 reads CASGPGVYYGYTF. The DNA for the CDR3 is TGTGCCAGCGGCCCCGGGGTTTACTATGGCTACACCTTC.